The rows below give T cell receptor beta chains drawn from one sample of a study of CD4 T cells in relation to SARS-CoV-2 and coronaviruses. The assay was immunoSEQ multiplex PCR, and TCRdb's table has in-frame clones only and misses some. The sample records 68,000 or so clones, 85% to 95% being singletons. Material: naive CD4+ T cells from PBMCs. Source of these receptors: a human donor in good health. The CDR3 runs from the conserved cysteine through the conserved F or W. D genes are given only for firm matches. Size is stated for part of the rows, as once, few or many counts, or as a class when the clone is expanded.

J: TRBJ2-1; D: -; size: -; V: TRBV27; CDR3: CASRNSRSTDNEQFF; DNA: TGTGCCAGCAGGAATAGTCGCTCGACAGACAATGAGCAGTTCTTC
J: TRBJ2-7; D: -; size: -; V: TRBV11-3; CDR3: CASSLAHIEQYF; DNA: TGTGCCAGCAGTTTAGCTCACATTGAGCAGTACTTC
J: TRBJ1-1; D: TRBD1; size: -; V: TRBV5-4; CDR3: CASSPGGENTEAFF; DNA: TGTGCCAGCAGCCCAGGGGGGGAGAACACTGAAGCTTTCTTT
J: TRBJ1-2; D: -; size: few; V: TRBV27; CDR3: CASTFPGNYGYTF; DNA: TGTGCCAGCACTTTTCCGGGTAATTATGGCTACACCTTC
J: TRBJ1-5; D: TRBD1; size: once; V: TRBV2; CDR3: CASSEALGTGSSNQPQHF; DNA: TGTGCCAGCAGTGAAGCGCTCGGGACAGGGTCCAGCAATCAGCCCCAGCATTTT
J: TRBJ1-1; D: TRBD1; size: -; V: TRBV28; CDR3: CASLPGQGITEAFF; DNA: TGTGCCAGTTTACCGGGACAGGGTATCACTGAAGCTTTCTTT
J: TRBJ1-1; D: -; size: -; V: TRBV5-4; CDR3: CASSPERHRNTEAFF; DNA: TGTGCCAGCAGCCCCGAGCGTCATCGGAACACTGAAGCTTTCTTT
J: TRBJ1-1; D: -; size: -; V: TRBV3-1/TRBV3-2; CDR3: CASNLGGGEVTEAFF; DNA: TGTGCCAGCAACCTGGGGGGGGGAGAAGTCACTGAAGCTTTCTTT
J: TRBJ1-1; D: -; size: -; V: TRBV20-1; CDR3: CSARSTEAFF; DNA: TGCAGTGCTAGGAGCACTGAAGCTTTCTTT
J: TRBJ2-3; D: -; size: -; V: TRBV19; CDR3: CASSGGPSTDTQYF; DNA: TGTGCCAGTAGCGGAGGGCCCTCCACAGATACGCAGTATTTT
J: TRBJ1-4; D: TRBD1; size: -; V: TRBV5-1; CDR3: CASSHGQGNNEKLFF; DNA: TGCGCCAGCAGCCACGGACAGGGAAATAATGAAAAACTGTTTTTT